This T cell receptor beta chain was documented in a study of regulatory T cells in long-lasting Graves disease. Study outcomes and limitations: Whereas 966 public clonotypes were shared by new patients, persistent patients shared more, at 2,500 to 3,500.

Regarding this clonotype: The antigen remains unidentified.

Libraries of TCR beta came from iRepertoire HTBI primers plus Arm-PCR of CDR3 regions. MiXCR was run by TCRdb on the multiplex PCR reads, yielding one entry per CDR3 protein. The data hold some 430,000 distinct CDR3 sequences, with roughly a fifth observed a single time. Documented time point: persistent/refractory GD, antithyroid drugs over 5 years with positive TRAb. RNA extracted from PBMCs served as the sequencing template. The sample consisted of peripheral blood mononuclear cells (PBMCs), taken when the disease was refractory, from a patient treated with antithyroid drugs. The TCR originated in a female donor with Graves disease.

The CDR3 DNA is TGTGCCAGCAGCTCCTCCACTAGCTCCGGCGAGCAGTACTTC. Amino acids: CASSSSTSSGEQYF. The V call is TRBV7-9, the J call TRBJ2-7; TRBD2 might be the D (6 bases). V lost 4 bases, J lost 6 bases, and 16 bases lay in between. CDR1 is SEHNR and CDR2 is FQNEAQ in the germline V gene (reference sequence). The length of the CDR3 is 14 residues.